Listed below are T cell receptor beta chains from one sample, sequenced in a study of blood T cells in healthy people across ages. From the 5' RACE reads, TCRdb called clonotypes with MiXCR, one entry per CDR3 protein. The sample includes 1 million to 1.2 million distinct CDR3 sequences, more than 30% of them seen just once. Sequenced: blood. The receptors stem from a man younger than 35 in good health. CDR3s include the opening cysteine and the closing phenylalanine or tryptophan. D genes are given only for firm matches. Not every row has a clone size; where given, it reads once, few, many or a size class.

D: .; J: TRBJ1-6; V: TRBV12-3/TRBV12-4; size: once; CDR3: CASSGGPWGSPLHF; DNA: TGTGCCAGCAGTGGAGGACCTTGGGGCTCACCCCTCCACTTT
D: TRBD1; J: TRBJ1-2; V: TRBV7-2; size: .; CDR3: CASSPRTGFYFANYGYTF; DNA: TGTGCCAGCAGCCCCCGGACAGGATTCTATTTCGCAAACTATGGCTACACCTTC
D: TRBD1; J: TRBJ1-2; V: TRBV28; size: .; CDR3: CASSFPGQGFGYTF; DNA: TGTGCCAGCAGTTTTCCTGGACAGGGGTTTGGCTACACCTTC
D: TRBD1; J: TRBJ1-2; V: TRBV24-1; size: .; CDR3: CATSDRGQDYGYTF; DNA: TGTGCCACCAGTGACCGCGGACAGGACTATGGCTACACCTTC
D: .; J: TRBJ2-5; V: TRBV14; size: .; CDR3: CASSQERVGTQYF; DNA: TGTGCCAGCAGCCAAGAACGTGTAGGGACCCAGTACTTC
D: .; J: TRBJ1-5; V: TRBV6-6; size: .; CDR3: CASTPMGAGNQPQHF; DNA: TGTGCCAGCACCCCGATGGGGGCAGGCAATCAGCCCCAGCATTTT
D: .; J: TRBJ1-6; V: TRBV25-1; size: .; CDR3: CASSEFTTSRRNSPLHF; DNA: TGTGCCAGCAGTGAATTCACGACAAGTCGTCGTAATTCACCCCTCCACTTT
D: TRBD1; J: TRBJ2-1; V: TRBV12-3/TRBV12-4; size: few; CDR3: CASSLSRDSANEQFF; DNA: TGTGCCAGCAGTTTGAGTCGGGACAGTGCCAATGAGCAGTTCTTC
D: .; J: TRBJ1-1; V: TRBV6-2/TRBV6-3; size: .; CDR3: CASRTVRNTEAFF; DNA: TGTGCCAGCAGGACGGTGAGGAACACTGAAGCTTTCTTT
D: TRBD1; J: TRBJ2-2; V: TRBV2; size: .; CDR3: CASTQGQGGTGELFF; DNA: TGTGCCAGCACGCAGGGACAGGGAGGAACCGGGGAGCTGTTTTTT
D: .; J: TRBJ2-1; V: TRBV12-3/TRBV12-4; size: .; CDR3: CASSYDTRHNERYF; DNA: TGTGCCAGCAGCTACGATACTAGACACAATGAGCGGTACTTC
D: .; J: TRBJ2-7; V: TRBV29-1; size: few; CDR3: CSIRDGTYEQYF; DNA: TGCAGCATCCGGGACGGAACCTACGAGCAGTACTTC
D: .; J: TRBJ2-3; V: TRBV7-2; size: many; CDR3: CASSKGGTDTQYF; DNA: TGTGCCAGCAGTAAGGGGGGCACAGATACGCAGTATTTT
D: .; J: TRBJ2-2; V: TRBV9; size: .; CDR3: CASSVGAGNTGELFF; DNA: TGTGCCAGCAGCGTAGGGGCAGGGAACACCGGGGAGCTGTTTTTT
D: TRBD1; J: TRBJ1-2; V: TRBV3-1; size: .; CDR3: CASSHPGTANVNGYTF; DNA: TGTGCCAGCAGCCACCCCGGGACAGCTAACGTAAATGGCTACACCTTC
D: .; J: TRBJ1-2; V: TRBV15; size: .; CDR3: CATSRDSLGAYTF; DNA: TGTGCCACCAGCAGAGATTCTCTTGGCGCCTACACCTTC
D: TRBD1; J: TRBJ2-3; V: TRBV7-3; size: few; CDR3: CASSAQRGRKDTQYF; DNA: TGTGCCAGCAGCGCCCAAAGGGGGCGTAAAGATACGCAGTATTTT